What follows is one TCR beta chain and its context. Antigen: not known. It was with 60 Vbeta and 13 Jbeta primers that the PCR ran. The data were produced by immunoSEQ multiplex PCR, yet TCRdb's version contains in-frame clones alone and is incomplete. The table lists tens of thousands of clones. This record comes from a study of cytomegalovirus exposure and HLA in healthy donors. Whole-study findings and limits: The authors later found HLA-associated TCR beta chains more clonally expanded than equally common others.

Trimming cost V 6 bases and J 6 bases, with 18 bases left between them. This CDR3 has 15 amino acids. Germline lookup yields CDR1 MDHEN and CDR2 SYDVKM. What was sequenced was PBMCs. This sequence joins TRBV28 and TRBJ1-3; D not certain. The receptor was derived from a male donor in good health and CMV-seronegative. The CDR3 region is CASRTTVGEVNTIYF. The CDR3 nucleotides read TGTGCCAGCAGGACCACAGTGGGAGAAGTAAACACCATATATTTT.